The rows below give T cell receptor beta chains drawn from one sample of a study of T cells in Graves' hyperthyroidism and ophthalmopathy. Using its own MiXCR run on the multiplex PCR reads, TCRdb lists one record per CDR3 protein. This table has about 200,000 distinct CDR3 sequences, less than 20% appearing once. The material sequenced was blood. The source is a woman in her 50s with Graves' hyperthyroidism. The CDR3 runs from the conserved cysteine through the conserved F or W. Fields, in order: J gene, clone size, D gene, V gene, CDR3 protein, CDR3 DNA. D genes are given only for firm matches. Rows give clone size only sometimes, using once, few, many, or a class for an expanded clone.

TRBJ2-6 . . TRBV18 CASSPNYSGANVLTF TGTGCCAGCTCACCGAACTACTCTGGGGCCAACGTCCTGACTTTC
TRBJ2-3 . . TRBV12-3/TRBV12-4 CASSLDVSKGDTQYF TGTGCCAGCAGTTTAGATGTTAGCAAGGGGGATACGCAGTATTTT
TRBJ2-2 many . TRBV6-1 CASSESGETGELFF TGTGCCAGCAGCGAATCCGGGGAGACCGGGGAGCTGTTTTTT
TRBJ2-3 . . TRBV20-1 CSAREGRNTDTQYF TGCAGTGCTAGGGAAGGACGGAACACAGATACGCAGTATTTT
TRBJ1-5 many . TRBV28 CASRRGTSYSNQPQHF TGTGCCAGCAGACGGGGGACATCTTATAGCAATCAGCCCCAGCATTTT
TRBJ1-3 many TRBD1 TRBV2 CASSGTGLTGNTIYF TGTGCCAGCAGTGGGACAGGGCTTACTGGAAACACCATATATTTT
TRBJ2-3 . . TRBV10-1 CASSEYRTSTDTQYF TGCGCCAGCAGTGAGTACAGGACTAGCACAGATACGCAGTATTTT
TRBJ2-7 many TRBD2 TRBV15 CATSRDTSGNYEQYF TGTGCCACCAGCAGAGACACTAGCGGGAACTACGAGCAGTACTTC
TRBJ2-7 many TRBD1 TRBV7-8 CASSLTPGQGYEQYF TGTGCCAGCAGCCTAACTCCGGGACAGGGTTACGAGCAGTACTTC
TRBJ1-1 many . TRBV6-1 CASSVVGVGTEAFF TGTGCCAGCAGTGTAGTGGGGGTGGGCACTGAAGCTTTCTTT
TRBJ1-2 . . TRBV29-1 CSVEDGLGYGYTF TGCAGCGTTGAAGATGGACTCGGCTATGGCTACACCTTC
TRBJ2-5 . TRBD2 TRBV18 CASSPGLAGGETQYF TGTGCCAGCTCACCCGGACTAGCGGGAGGAGAGACCCAGTACTTC
TRBJ2-5 few TRBD1 TRBV9 CASSLRDRGQGETQYF TGTGCCAGCAGCCTCCGGGACAGGGGTCAGGGGGAGACCCAGTACTTC
TRBJ2-5 many TRBD1 TRBV28 CASSLFTGGRETQYF TGTGCCAGCAGTTTATTTACAGGGGGCCGGGAGACCCAGTACTTC
TRBJ2-1 . . TRBV12-3/TRBV12-4 CASSMGLGYNEQFF TGTGCCAGCAGTATGGGACTGGGATACAATGAGCAGTTCTTC
TRBJ2-7 . TRBD2 TRBV6-5 CASSYTLAGPYEQYF TGTGCCAGCAGTTACACCCTAGCGGGCCCGTACGAGCAGTACTTC
TRBJ2-2 many . TRBV12-3/TRBV12-4 CASSRSRGWTGELFF TGTGCCAGCAGCCGGAGTAGAGGGTGGACCGGGGAGCTGTTTTTT
TRBJ2-3 . . TRBV28 CASRHGFTDTQYF TGTGCCAGCCGACACGGATTCACAGATACGCAGTATTTT
TRBJ1-1 many . TRBV10-2 CASSEEGLAFF TGCGCCAGCAGTGAGGAGGGGCTGGCTTTCTTT
TRBJ2-6 few . TRBV5-1 CASSPGGVTGANVLTF TGCGCCAGCAGCCCCGGCGGGGTTACCGGGGCCAACGTCCTGACTTTC
TRBJ1-5 many TRBD1 TRBV2 CARGTGAPGQPQHF TGTGCCAGGGGGACAGGGGCCCCTGGGCAGCCCCAGCATTTT
TRBJ1-1 many . TRBV7-9 CASSLGQALNTEAFF TGTGCCAGCAGCTTAGGCCAGGCCTTGAACACTGAAGCTTTCTTT
TRBJ2-3 many . TRBV11-2 CASSPGRRERTDTQYF TGTGCCAGCAGCCCAGGACGCCGGGAGAGGACAGATACGCAGTATTTT
TRBJ2-2 few TRBD2 TRBV14 CASSPLSGRGGELFF TGTGCCAGCAGCCCCTTAAGCGGGAGAGGCGGGGAGCTGTTTTTT
TRBJ2-7 . TRBD2 TRBV7-2 CASSPRSSGSYEQYF TGTGCCAGCAGTCCTCGATCTAGCGGGTCGTACGAGCAGTACTTC
TRBJ2-2 many . TRBV6-1 CASSLGRRNTGELFF TGTGCCAGCAGTCTTGGGCGGAGGAACACCGGGGAGCTGTTTTTT
TRBJ2-1 many TRBD1 TRBV2 CASSKERQGAEQFF TGTGCCAGCAGTAAGGAACGACAGGGAGCTGAGCAGTTCTTC
TRBJ2-6 few . TRBV7-9 CASSPERTGANVLTF TGTGCCAGCAGCCCGGAAAGGACTGGGGCCAACGTCCTGACTTTC